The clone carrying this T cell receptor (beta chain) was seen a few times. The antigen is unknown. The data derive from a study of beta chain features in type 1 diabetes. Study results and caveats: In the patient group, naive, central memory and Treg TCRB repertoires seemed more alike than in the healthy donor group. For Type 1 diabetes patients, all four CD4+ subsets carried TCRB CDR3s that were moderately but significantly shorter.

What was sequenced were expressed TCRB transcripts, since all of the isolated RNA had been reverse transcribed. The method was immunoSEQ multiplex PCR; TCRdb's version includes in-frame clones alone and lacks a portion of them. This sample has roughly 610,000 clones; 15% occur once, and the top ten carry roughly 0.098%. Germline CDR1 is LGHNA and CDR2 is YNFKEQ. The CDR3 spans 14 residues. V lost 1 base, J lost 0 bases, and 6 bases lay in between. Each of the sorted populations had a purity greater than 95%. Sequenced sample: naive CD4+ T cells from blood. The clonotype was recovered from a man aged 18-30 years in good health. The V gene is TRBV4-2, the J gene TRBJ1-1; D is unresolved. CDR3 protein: CASSQVALNTEAFF. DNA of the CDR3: TGTGCCAGCAGCCAAGTAGCCCTGAACACTGAAGCTTTCTTT.